The 28 T cell receptor beta chains listed next were all sequenced from one sample in a study of T cell responses to AZD1222 COVID-19 vaccine. Clones were sequenced by immunoSEQ multiplex PCR, and TCRdb holds only the in-frame ones, with some missing. This sample has 200,000 or so clones, with approximately 93% found just once. The source was peripheral blood, collected 28 days after the second AZD1222 dose. These receptors were taken from an adult who received the AZD1222 COVID-19 vaccine.

The chain is built from TRBV7-9 and TRBJ1-2; D is possibly TRBD1 (5 bases). The germline V gene has CDR1 SEHNR and CDR2 FQNEAQ (reference sequence). The CDR3 has 15 residues. Trimming took off 1 base at V and 0 bases at J, with 9 bases between the two ends. CDR3 in amino acids: CASSLGPGANYGYTF. In DNA, the CDR3 is TGTGCCAGCAGCTTAGGTCCGGGGGCTAACTATGGCTACACCTTC.

The chain couples TRBV6-5 to TRBJ1-2, with 7 bases aligning to TRBD1. In germline, CDR1 is MNHEY, CDR2 SVGAGI. The CDR3 is 12 amino acids. The V segment lost 8 bases and the J segment 6 bases; nucleotides outside the gene matches: 6. CDR3 sequence (DNA): TGTGCCAGCTCCTTACAGGGGAATGGCTACACCTTC. It is translated as CASSLQGNGYTF.

CDR3 amino acids: CASSKSDYGYTF. DNA of the CDR3: TGTGCCAGCAGCAAATCAGACTATGGCTACACCTTC. The chain recombines TRBV3-1 (or the pseudogene TRBV3-2) with TRBJ1-2, with D unclear. CDR3 length: 12 amino acids. V was shortened by 5 bases and J by 3 bases, with 7 bases between the two germline ends. Germline V gives CDR1 LGHDT, CDR2 YNNKEL (reference sequence).

The V and J genes are TRBV7-9 and TRBJ1-2; D unresolved. From germline, CDR1 is SEHNR and CDR2 FQNEAQ (reference sequence). Trimming took off 5 bases at V and 5 bases at J, with 18 bases between the two ends. The CDR3 is 15 residues long. CDR3 residues: CASSQESEPGYGYTF. Written as DNA, the CDR3 is TGTGCCAGCAGCCAAGAATCGGAGCCGGGGTATGGCTACACCTTC.

The chain has TRBV3-1 (or the pseudogene TRBV3-2) and TRBJ2-7; maybe TRBD1 (6 bases). V was clipped by 4 bases and J by 1 base, with 11 bases between them. Germline CDR1 and CDR2: LGHDT and YNNKEL (reference sequence). CDR3 length: 14 residues. CDR3 in DNA: TGTGCCAGCAGCCCCGGACAGTTTTCCTACGAGCAGTACTTC. This sequence encodes CASSPGQFSYEQYF.

The rearrangement links TRBV27 to TRBJ2-7; 7 bases fit TRBD1. The CDR3 is 15 amino acids. The germline gives CDR1 MNHEY, CDR2 SMNVEV (reference sequence). The V gene end was trimmed by 3 bases and the J gene end by 2 bases; junction bases not matched to a gene: 7. The CDR3 DNA reads TGTGCCAGCAGTTTTTGGAGGACAGGACCCTACGAGCAGTACTTC. Translation: CASSFWRTGPYEQYF.

CDR3 coding DNA: TGTGCCAGCAGTTGGACTATCCAAGAGACCCAGTACTTC. It encodes CASSWTIQETQYF. V usage is TRBV28 and J usage is TRBJ2-5, with a weak D call TRBD2 (6 bases). V lost 4 bases, J lost 1 base, and 7 bases lay in between. Germline CDR1 MDHEN, CDR2 SYDVKM. This CDR3 contains 13 residues.

This sequence joins TRBV7-9 and TRBJ2-5; tentatively, D is TRBD2 (5 bases). Trimming left V 7 bases short and J 6 bases short, with 18 bases between. This CDR3 comprises 14 residues. Per the germline V gene, CDR1 is SEHNR and CDR2 is FQNEAQ (reference sequence). The CDR3 loop reads CASTLFTGSQTQYF. The DNA for the CDR3 is TGTGCCAGCACCCTCTTCACGGGGTCGCAGACCCAGTACTTC.

The chain joins TRBV11-2 to TRBJ1-4, with D unresolved. Trimming shortened V by 3 bases and J by 3 bases, and 5 bases separated the two germline ends. This CDR3 has 13 amino acids. CDR1 SGHAT and CDR2 FQNNGV come from the germline V gene. The DNA for the CDR3 is TGTGCCAGCAGCTTTAGTTCTAATGAAAAACTGTTTTTT. It is translated as CASSFSSNEKLFF.

The chain carries TRBV11-2 and TRBJ1-1, with D hard to call. Germline assignment: CDR1 SGHAT and CDR2 FQNNGV. The CDR3 runs to 13 residues. Trimming removed 1 base from V and 1 base from J, with 4 bases in between. As DNA, the CDR3 is TGTGCCAGCAGCTTAGTCCAGAACACTGAAGCTTTCTTT. Amino acids: CASSLVQNTEAFF. The whole variable domain, filled in from reference TRBV11-2 and TRBJ1-1, reads EAGVAQSPRYKIIEKRQSVAFWCNPISGHATLYWYQQILGQGPKLLIQFQNNGVVDDSQLPKDRFSAERLKGVDSTLKIQPAKLEDSAVYLCASSLVQNTEAFFGQGTRLTVV.

The gene calls are TRBV11-2 and TRBJ2-7; 7 bases map to TRBD1. The length of the CDR3 is 15 residues. V dropped 0 bases and J dropped 4; count of bases not matched to a gene: 6. In germline, CDR1 is SGHAT, CDR2 FQNNGV. This CDR3 is CASSLEAQGDYEQYF. In DNA form, the CDR3 reads TGTGCCAGCAGCTTAGAAGCCCAGGGGGATTACGAGCAGTACTTC. Using reference TRBV11-2 and TRBJ2-7 for the parts outside the CDR3, the full variable domain is EAGVAQSPRYKIIEKRQSVAFWCNPISGHATLYWYQQILGQGPKLLIQFQNNGVVDDSQLPKDRFSAERLKGVDSTLKIQPAKLEDSAVYLCASSLEAQGDYEQYFGPGTRLTVT.

The chain combines TRBV5-6 with TRBJ1-1; 8 bases fit TRBD1. The CDR3 loop spans 13 amino acids. The germline V gene has CDR1 SGHDT and CDR2 YYEEEE. V dropped 3 bases and J dropped 4; count of bases not matched to a gene: 2. The CDR3 coding sequence is TGTGCCAGCAGCTGGACAGGGCTCACTGAAGCTTTCTTT. The encoded protein is CASSWTGLTEAFF.

The CDR3 DNA reads TGTGCCAGCAGCTTGGAAGGGTTAGGCTCGTACGAGCAGTACTTC. It encodes CASSLEGLGSYEQYF. The chain employs TRBV5-5 and TRBJ2-7; D is ambiguous. Trimming pared 0 bases from V and 4 bases from J, leaving 14 bases between. The CDR3 totals 15 residues. Germline V gene data show CDR1 as SGHKS and CDR2 as YYEKEE (reference sequence).

The genes are TRBV28 and TRBJ1-1, with D possibly TRBD1 on 6 matching bases. V lost 6 bases and J lost 5, with 13 bases in between. This CDR3 has 13 residues. The germline CDR1 and CDR2 sequences are MDHEN and SYDVKM. CDR3 coding DNA: TGTGCCAGCAGGTTAACACAGGGAACTGAAGCTTTCTTT. This codes for CASRLTQGTEAFF.

For this clone: Other DNA sequences of this sample code for an identical CDR3. The genes are TRBV7-9 and TRBJ1-5; 8 positions match TRBD1. Germline CDR1 is SEHNR and CDR2 is FQNEAQ (reference sequence). V was pared by 1 base and J by 4 bases, with 0 bases of the junction left unmatched. CDR3 length: 14 residues. Here the CDR3 reads CASSLGQGNQPQHF. The CDR3 DNA is TGTGCCAGCAGCTTAGGACAGGGGAATCAGCCCCAGCATTTT. Based on the CDR3 plus reference TRBV7-9 and TRBJ1-5, the full variable domain is DTGVSQNPRHKITKRGQNVTFRCDPISEHNRLYWYRQTLGQGPEFLTYFQNEAQLEKSRLLSDRFSAERPKGSFSTLEIQRTEQGDSAMYLCASSLGQGNQPQHFGDGTRLSIL.

This clone was recorded once. The chain joins TRBV29-1 to TRBJ2-7; D is perhaps TRBD1 (6 bases). The CDR3 totals 14 residues. V shed 3 bases and J shed 5 bases, with 17 bases lying between them. From germline, CDR1 is SQVTM and CDR2 ANQGSEA. CDR3 sequence reads: CSVEAPTGFHEQYF. The CDR3 nucleotides are TGCAGCGTTGAGGCTCCCACAGGGTTCCACGAGCAGTACTTC.

This clone was seen just once. This sequence joins TRBV18 and TRBJ2-3; no firm D call. Trimming left V 6 bases short and J 2 bases short, with 12 bases between. The V gene's germline CDR1 is KGHSH and CDR2 LQKENI. The CDR3 runs to 14 residues. As DNA, the CDR3 is TGTGCCAGCTCCCCCACCTCTACCACAGATACGCAGTATTTT. It translates to CASSPTSTTDTQYF. Supplemented by reference TRBV18 and TRBJ2-3, the full variable domain reads NAGVMQNPRHLVRRRGQEARLRCSPMKGHSHVYWYRQLPEEGLKFMVYLQKENIIDESGMPKERFSAEFPKEGPSILRIQQVVRGDSAAYFCASSPTSTTDTQYFGPGTRLTVL.

The chain uses TRBV5-1 and TRBJ2-2, with 10 bases lining up with TRBD1. Germline-derived CDR1 and CDR2 are SGHRS and YFSETQ. Germline trimming cut 0 bases from V and 1 base from J; bases unmatched to any gene: 3. CDR3 size: 17 residues. This CDR3 reads CASSLARDRGNTGELFF. The CDR3, as DNA: TGCGCCAGCAGCTTGGCCAGGGACAGGGGGAACACCGGGGAGCTGTTTTTT. Using reference TRBV5-1 and TRBJ2-2 for the parts outside the CDR3, the full variable domain is KAGVTQTPRYLIKTRGQQVTLSCSPISGHRSVSWYQQTPGQGLQFLFEYFSETQRNKGNFPGRFSGRQFSNSRSEMNVSTLELGDSALYLCASSLARDRGNTGELFFGEGSRLTVL.

The rearrangement joins TRBV27 to TRBJ1-5; D is uncertain. Trimming pared 5 bases from V and 3 bases from J, leaving 11 bases between. CDR1 is MNHEY, CDR2 SMNVEV, per germline (reference sequence). This CDR3 is 14 amino acids long. This CDR3 is CASSLGFDNQPQHF. CDR3 DNA sequence: TGTGCCAGCAGTCTCGGATTTGACAATCAGCCCCAGCATTTT.

The rearrangement uses TRBV19 and TRBJ1-5; 9 positions agree with TRBD1. V shed 4 bases, J shed 0 bases, and the junction held 7 bases outside the gene matches. The CDR3 runs to 17 residues. Germline-derived CDR1 and CDR2 are LNHDA and SQIVND (reference sequence). CDR3 region: CASSSRTGVYSNQPQHF. The CDR3 DNA is TGTGCCAGTAGTAGCCGGACAGGGGTCTATAGCAATCAGCCCCAGCATTTT.

With regard to this clone: The germline gene is not matched at one end of the junction; a read error may be the cause. The chain joins TRBV19 to TRBJ1-2; unclear D gene. Germline lookup yields CDR1 LNHDA and CDR2 SQIVND (reference sequence). This CDR3 contains 13 residues. DNA of the CDR3: TGTGCCAGTAGTATAGGCGATACTACAGAACCTAATTTC. Translation: CASSIGDTTEPNF. Variable domain in full (rest from reference TRBV19 and TRBJ1-2): DGGITQSPKYLFRKEGQNVTLSCEQNLNHDAMYWYRQDPGQGLRLIYYSQIVNDFQKGDIAEGYSVSREKKESFPLTVTSAQKNPTAFYLCASSIGDTTEPNFGSGTRLTVV.

The rearrangement links TRBV6-4 to TRBJ2-7; D gene uncertain. Trimming cost V 9 bases and J 5 bases, with 11 bases left between them. Looked up from germline, CDR1 is MRHNA and CDR2 is SNTAGT. The CDR3 loop spans 11 amino acids. CDR3 bases: TGTGCCAGGCCCCCCAAAAACGAGCAGTACTTC. It encodes CARPPKNEQYF.

This clone was picked up one time. The chain uses TRBV7-8 and TRBJ1-2; 11 bases are shared with TRBD1. Germline assignment: CDR1 SGHVS and CDR2 FQNEAQ. V lost 2 bases to trimming and J lost 8 bases; unmatched junction nucleotides: 7. CDR3 size: 15 residues. The CDR3 DNA reads TGTGCCAGCAGCTTATTTGGACAGGGGGCAGGGGGCTACACCTTC. It is translated as CASSLFGQGAGGYTF.

This chain connects TRBV24-1 to TRBJ1-6, with a weak D call TRBD1 (5 bases). Germline V lookup: CDR1 KGHDR, CDR2 SFDVKD. This CDR3 is built from 14 residues. With 6 bases removed from V and 6 bases from J, the gap between germline ends came to 11 bases. The CDR3 DNA is TGTGCCACCAGTCAGGCAGGGCTTAATTCACCCCTCCACTTT. Translating gives CATSQAGLNSPLHF.

The chain joins TRBV6-5 to TRBJ1-2; D gene ambiguous. The length of the CDR3 is 13 residues. Deletions cut 7 bases from V and 2 bases from J, with 11 bases between. Germline values: CDR1 MNHEY, CDR2 SVGAGI. Written as DNA, the CDR3 is TGTGCCAGCACCCTGGACGGGAACTATGGCTACACCTTC. Translated, it gives CASTLDGNYGYTF.

The V call is TRBV28, the J call TRBJ1-5; the D is unclear. Trimming stripped 3 bases from V and 2 bases from J, with 8 bases between. The CDR3 extends over 14 amino acids. The germline V gene encodes CDR1 MDHEN and CDR2 SYDVKM. CDR3 region: CASSFWRGNQPQHF. The CDR3 nucleotides are TGTGCCAGCAGTTTTTGGCGAGGCAATCAGCCCCAGCATTTT.

The sample holds one count of this clone. The J gene is TRBJ2-3, the V gene TRBV29-1; 7 bases align to TRBD2. Per the germline V gene, CDR1 is SQVTM and CDR2 is ANQGSEA. V shed 4 bases and J 4 bases; nucleotides not matched to a gene: 17. This CDR3 has 17 residues. In nucleotides, the CDR3 is TGCAGCGTTGTACACGTGAGGGAGGGAATCACTTCAGATACGCAGTATTTT. Its protein product is CSVVHVREGITSDTQYF.

This chain links TRBV11-2 with TRBJ1-6; D might be TRBD1 (6 bases). CDR3 length: 13 amino acids. Trimming stripped 2 bases from V and 14 bases from J, with 13 bases between. Germline lookup yields CDR1 SGHAT and CDR2 FQNNGV. This chain's CDR3 is CASSLSLGGTLHF. Written as DNA, the CDR3 is TGTGCCAGCAGCTTATCCTTGGGGGGCACCCTCCACTTT.